The T cell receptor (beta chain) described here comes from a study of T cells after yellow fever vaccination. Study results and limitations: The appearance of a small share of clonotypes in both CD4 and CD8 compartments was observed. The study noted that FACS-sorted repertoires could contain abundant clonotypes contaminating from the bulk population. The booster response re-showed most primary clones: about 96% CD4, around 85% CD8.

UMIs and a universal primer site were added when TCR cDNA was made by 5'RACE template switching. A single record per CDR3 protein comes from TCRdb applying MiXCR to the 5' RACE reads. The repertoire holds about 360,000 distinct CDR3 sequences, about 6.2% seen once, with approximately 16% in the top ten. With regard to this clonotype: Its target is not known.

The CDR3 spans 15 residues. Germline V CDR1 and CDR2: SGHTA, FQGNSA. Trimming at V came to 5 bases and at J to 7 bases, leaving 12 bases not matched to a gene. The chain carries TRBV7-2 and TRBJ2-7; 9 bases fit TRBD1. The material was PBMCs, obtained 5 days after the yellow fever booster vaccination. The sequence came from a man aged 25-40 years who received the YFV17D yellow fever vaccine. CDR3 DNA sequence: TGTGCCAGCAGCACATCGGGACAGGGATTAGGGGAGCAGTACTTC. As protein: CASSTSGQGLGEQYF.